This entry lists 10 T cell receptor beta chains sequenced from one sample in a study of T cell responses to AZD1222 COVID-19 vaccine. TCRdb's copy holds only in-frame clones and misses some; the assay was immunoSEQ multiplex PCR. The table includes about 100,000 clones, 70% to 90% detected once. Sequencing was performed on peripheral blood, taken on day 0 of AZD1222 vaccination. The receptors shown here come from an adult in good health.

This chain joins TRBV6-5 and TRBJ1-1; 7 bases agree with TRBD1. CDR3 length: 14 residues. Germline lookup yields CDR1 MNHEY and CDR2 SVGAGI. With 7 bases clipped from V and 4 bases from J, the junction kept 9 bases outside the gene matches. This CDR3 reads CASTADRVRTEAFF. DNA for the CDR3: TGTGCCAGCACTGCAGACAGGGTCCGCACTGAAGCTTTCTTT.

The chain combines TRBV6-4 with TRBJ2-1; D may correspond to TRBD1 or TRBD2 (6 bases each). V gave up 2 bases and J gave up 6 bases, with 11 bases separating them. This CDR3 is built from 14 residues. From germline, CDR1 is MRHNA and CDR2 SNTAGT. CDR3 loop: CASSDNGGLNEQFF. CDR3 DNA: TGTGCCAGCAGTGACAATGGGGGGCTCAATGAGCAGTTCTTC.

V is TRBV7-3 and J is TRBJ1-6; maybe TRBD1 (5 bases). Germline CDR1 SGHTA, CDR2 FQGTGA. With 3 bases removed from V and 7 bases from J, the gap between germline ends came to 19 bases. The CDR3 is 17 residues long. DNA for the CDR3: TGTGCCAGCAGCTTGGTCGTGGGGAGTCGGACAAATTCACCCCTCCACTTT. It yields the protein CASSLVVGSRTNSPLHF.

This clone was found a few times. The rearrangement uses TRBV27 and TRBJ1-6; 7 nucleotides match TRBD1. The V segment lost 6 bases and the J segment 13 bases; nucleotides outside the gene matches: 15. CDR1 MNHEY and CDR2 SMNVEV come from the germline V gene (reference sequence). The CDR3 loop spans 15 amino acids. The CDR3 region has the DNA TGTGCCAGCAGGTTGGACAGGTCTTCAGGGTCGCCCCTCCACTTT. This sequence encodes CASRLDRSSGSPLHF.

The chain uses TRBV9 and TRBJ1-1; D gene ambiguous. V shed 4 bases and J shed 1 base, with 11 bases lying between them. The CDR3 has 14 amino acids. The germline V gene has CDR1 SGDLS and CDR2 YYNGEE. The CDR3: CASSPIPENTEAFF. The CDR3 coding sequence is TGTGCCAGCAGCCCCATTCCAGAGAACACTGAAGCTTTCTTT.

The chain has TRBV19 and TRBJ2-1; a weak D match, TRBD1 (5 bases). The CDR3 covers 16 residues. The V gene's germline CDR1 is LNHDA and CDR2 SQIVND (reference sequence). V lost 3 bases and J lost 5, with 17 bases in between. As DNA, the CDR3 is TGTGCCAGTAGTATGGTTTACGGTAAGGGGAACAATGAGCAGTTCTTC. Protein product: CASSMVYGKGNNEQFF.

CDR3 nucleotide sequence: TGTGCCAGCAGACACCACAACTATGGCTACACCTTC. Translating it yields CASRHHNYGYTF. The chain recombines TRBV28 with TRBJ1-2; D ambiguous. The CDR3 length is 12 residues. Germline V lookup: CDR1 MDHEN, CDR2 SYDVKM. V gave up 6 bases and J gave up 2 bases, with 7 bases separating them.

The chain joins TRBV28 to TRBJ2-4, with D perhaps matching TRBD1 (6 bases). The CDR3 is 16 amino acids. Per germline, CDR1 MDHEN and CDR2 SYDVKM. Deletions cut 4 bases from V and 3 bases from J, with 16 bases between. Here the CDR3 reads CASSSQGGFGKNIQYF. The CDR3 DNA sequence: TGTGCCAGCAGTTCACAGGGTGGGTTTGGCAAAAACATTCAGTACTTC.

CDR3 protein: CSVVWQGRNEQYF. CDR3 coding DNA: TGCAGCGTTGTTTGGCAGGGGAGGAACGAGCAGTACTTC. The rearrangement uses TRBV29-1 and TRBJ2-7; D may correspond to TRBD1 or TRBD2 (6 bases each). Germline CDR1 reads SQVTM; CDR2 reads ANQGSEA. V lost 4 bases and J 5 bases, leaving 15 bases between the germline ends. This CDR3 comprises 13 residues.

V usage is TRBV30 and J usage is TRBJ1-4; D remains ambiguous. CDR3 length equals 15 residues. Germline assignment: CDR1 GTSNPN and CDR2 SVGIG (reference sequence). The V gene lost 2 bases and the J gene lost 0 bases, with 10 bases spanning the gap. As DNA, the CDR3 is TGTGCCTGGAGTAAGGATCGTACAACTAATGAAAAACTGTTTTTT. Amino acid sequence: CAWSKDRTTNEKLFF.